This T cell receptor (beta chain) was documented in a study of blood T cells in healthy people across ages. Study-level findings and limits: Long-lived and aged donors differed, with more naive CD4+ cells and higher diversity in the long-lived. Possibly confounding the expanded clonotype changes was the fact that donor CMV status was unknown.

Remarks on this clonotype: Its specificity is unknown.

A second 7 to 11 cycle PCR used barcoded and J-beta primers. Each of the cDNA molecules was tagged by a template-switch adaptor with 12 random nucleotides. TCRdb recomputed calls from the 5' RACE reads with MiXCR, one row per CDR3 protein. The profile shows around 1,600,000 distinct CDR3 sequences, around 40% of them singletons. CDR3 length: 16 residues. The germline V gene has CDR1 LGHNA and CDR2 YNFKEQ. V lost 0 bases and J lost 8; bases outside the gene matches: 1. Every donor contributed roughly 10 milliliters of peripheral blood by blood draw. The sequence was collected from a woman aged 18-29 years in good health. Source material: blood. The gene calls are TRBV4-2 and TRBJ2-1, with 16 bases aligning to TRBD2. The CDR3 reads CASSQEGTSGRDEQFF. DNA of the CDR3: TGTGCCAGCAGCCAAGAAGGGACTAGCGGGAGGGATGAGCAGTTCTTC.